Reported below is one T cell receptor (beta chain). A few counts support this clone. Its antigen specificity is not known. Base quality data are lacking; no much larger clone is found one base away. TCRbeta CDR3 regions were sequenced with the immunoSEQ Assay. After extraction, genomic DNA underwent amplification by bias-controlled multiplex PCR, followed by high-throughput sequencing. The published analysis was carried out like this. To quantify the absolute abundance of each unique TCRbeta CDR3 region, sequences were collapsed and filtered. T cell fraction was estimated by normalizing TCRbeta template counts to usable DNA, which was measured by amplifying reference genes present in all nucleated cells. Repertoire TCRs were annotated as SARS-CoV-2-specific when V gene, CDR3 amino acid sequence and J gene were exactly matched to a known reactive TCR set. MIRA supplied the reference SARS-CoV-2 TCR set, which was filtered for enrichment in COVID-19-positive ImmuneCODE repertoires so that public or cross-reactive TCRs were removed. Using the MIRA antigens, annotated TCRs were further analysed by specific ORF or by position within an ORF. Breadth was defined as the number of annotated unique rearrangements divided by the total number of unique productive rearrangements, and depth was defined as the summed frequency of the annotated unique rearrangements. TCR breadth was compared between groups using two-sided Wilcoxon rank-sum tests. TCRdb obtained this table from immuneACCESS and retained in-frame rearrangements with V and J assigned. These tables miss some clones; where compared with another copy, unresolved V genes account for less than half of the shortfall, and the remainder is unexplained. V, J and clone size are those of that table, while D and trimming were read from the DNA. In all, the sample holds roughly 380,000 clones, and around 92% of those were seen once. The ten largest clones represent around 4% of the sample.

This record comes from a study of Ad26.COV2.S vaccination and SARS-CoV-2 variants (dated by TCRdb to about 2021). Regarding the study in general: Sequencing of the TCRbeta repertoire served to evaluate the specificity and breadth of SARS-CoV-2-reactive T cell receptors following Ad26.COV2.S vaccination. A total of 32 samples were included in the TCR-sequenced set, comprising approximately 20 Ad26.COV2.S vaccine recipients, 5 placebo recipients and 8 SARS-CoV-2 convalescent individuals. The paper as a whole reports these results and caveats: According to the authors, total T cell responses may have been underestimated by the TCR breadth and depth analyses. Ad26.COV2.S recipients had higher spike-specific TCR breadth than placebo recipients (P = 0.0014). After vaccination, substantial breadth of spike-specific CD8+ and CD4+ T cell responses was reported. Non-spike TCR breadth was comparable between vaccine and placebo recipients, consistent with the vaccine containing only spike.

The time point label for this specimen denotes: individuals recovered from natural SARS-CoV-2 infection. V trim: 5 bases; J trim: 2 bases; unmatched bases: 5. Inclusive of the bounding cysteine and phenylalanine, the CDR3 is 15 residues long. Only the CDR3 DNA is retained, 45 bases long and in frame from the first base. The germline V gene encodes CDR1 SEHNR and CDR2 FQNEAQ (reference sequence). This clonotype was obtained from a human donor who had recovered from COVID-19. The specimen was peripheral blood, collected after recovery from COVID-19. The rearranged chain carries TRBV7-9 and TRBJ1-5; 8 bases in the junction line up with TRBD1. Here is the DNA: TGTGCCAGCAGCGGAGACAGGGGAGGCAATCAGCCCCAGCATTTT. The translation is CASSGDRGGNQPQHF.